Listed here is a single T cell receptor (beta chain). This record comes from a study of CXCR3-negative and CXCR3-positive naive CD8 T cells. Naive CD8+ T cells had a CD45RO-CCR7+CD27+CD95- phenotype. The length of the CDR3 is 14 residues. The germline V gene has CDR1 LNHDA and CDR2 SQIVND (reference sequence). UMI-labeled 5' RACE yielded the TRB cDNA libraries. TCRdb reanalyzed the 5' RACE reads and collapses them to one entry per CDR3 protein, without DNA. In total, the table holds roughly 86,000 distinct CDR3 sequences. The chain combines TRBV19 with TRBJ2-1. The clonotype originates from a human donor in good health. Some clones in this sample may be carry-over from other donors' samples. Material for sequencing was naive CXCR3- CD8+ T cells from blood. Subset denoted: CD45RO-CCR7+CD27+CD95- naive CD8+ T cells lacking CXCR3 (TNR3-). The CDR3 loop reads CASSIYGAYNEQFF.